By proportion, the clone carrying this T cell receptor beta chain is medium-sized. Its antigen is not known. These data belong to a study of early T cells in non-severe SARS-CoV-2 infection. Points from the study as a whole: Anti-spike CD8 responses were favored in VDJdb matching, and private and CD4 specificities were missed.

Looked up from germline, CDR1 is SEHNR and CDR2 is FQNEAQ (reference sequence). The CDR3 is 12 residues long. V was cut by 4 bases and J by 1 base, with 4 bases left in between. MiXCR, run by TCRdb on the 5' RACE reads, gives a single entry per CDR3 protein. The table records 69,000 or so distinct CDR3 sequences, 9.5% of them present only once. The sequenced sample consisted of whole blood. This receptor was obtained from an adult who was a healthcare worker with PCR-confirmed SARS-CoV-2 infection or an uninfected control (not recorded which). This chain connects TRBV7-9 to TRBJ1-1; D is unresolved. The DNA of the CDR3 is TGTGCCAGCAGCTACACGAACACTGAAGCTTTCTTT. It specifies CASSYTNTEAFF.